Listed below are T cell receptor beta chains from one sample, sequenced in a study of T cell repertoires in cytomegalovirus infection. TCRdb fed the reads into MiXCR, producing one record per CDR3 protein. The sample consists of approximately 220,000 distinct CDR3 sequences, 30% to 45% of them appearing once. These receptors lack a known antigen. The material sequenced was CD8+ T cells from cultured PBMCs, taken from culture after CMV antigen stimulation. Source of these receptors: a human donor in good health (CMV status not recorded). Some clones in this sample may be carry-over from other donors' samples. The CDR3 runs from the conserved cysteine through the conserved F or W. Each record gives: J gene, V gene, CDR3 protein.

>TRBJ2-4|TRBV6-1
CASRTRQGIQYF
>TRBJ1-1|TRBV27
CASTQGPRTEAFF
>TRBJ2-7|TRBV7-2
CASSSTSVSSYEQYF
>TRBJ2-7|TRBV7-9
CASSLAFGMGSYEQYF
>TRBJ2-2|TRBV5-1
CASSFSGQTNTGELFF
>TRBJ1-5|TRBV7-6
CASGLGGVNQPQHF
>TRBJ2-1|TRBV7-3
CASSLTGGTYNEQFF
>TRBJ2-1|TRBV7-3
CASSLSGSGSEQFF
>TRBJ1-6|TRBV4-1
CASSQGGENSPLHF
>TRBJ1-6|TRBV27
CASSLSQSDAYNSPLHF
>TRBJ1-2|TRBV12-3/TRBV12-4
CASRSPGPNYGYTF
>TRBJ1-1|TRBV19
CATWSRGMNTEAFF
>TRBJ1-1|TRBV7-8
CASSLASGTEAFF
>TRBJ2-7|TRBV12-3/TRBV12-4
CASSYSGRARYEQYF
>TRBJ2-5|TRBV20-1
CSARDSSGGAVETQYF
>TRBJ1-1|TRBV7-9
CASSPAGGGLAFF
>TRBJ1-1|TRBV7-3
CASSLSDRDNEAFF
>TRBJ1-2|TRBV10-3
CAIRVGREMDYGYTF
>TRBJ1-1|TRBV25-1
CASSDRKNTEAFF
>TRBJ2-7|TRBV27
CASSYLSQGSYEQYF
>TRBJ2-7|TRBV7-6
CASASGSGYEQYF
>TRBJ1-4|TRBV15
CATSRDLTSYGEKLFF
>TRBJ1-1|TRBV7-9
CASSLASGLNTEAFF
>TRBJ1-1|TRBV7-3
CASSRGSGTEAFF
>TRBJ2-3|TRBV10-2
CASSPGGEGRADTQYF
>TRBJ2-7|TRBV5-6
CASSLVEGTYEQYF
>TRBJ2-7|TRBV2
CASQVSYEQYF
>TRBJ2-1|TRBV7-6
CASSSLAGGPRNEQFF
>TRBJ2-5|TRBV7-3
CASSYGLAGEGETQYF